This passage covers 22 T cell receptor beta chains from one sample sequenced in a study of blood T cell repertoires in COVID-19. Sequenced by immunoSEQ multiplex PCR; TCRdb stores in-frame clones only, minus some. The table has roughly 230,000 clones, approximately 85% seen once. The sequencing input was peripheral blood. The receptor set was obtained from a man over 45 with COVID-19, enrolled during active disease.

In this sample, this clone turned up once. This chain connects TRBV5-4 to TRBJ2-5, with 7 bases fitting TRBD1. Trimming at V came to 3 bases and at J to 4 bases, leaving 6 bases not matched to a gene. CDR3 length: 14 residues. Germline values: CDR1 SGHNT, CDR2 YYREEE (reference sequence). The CDR3 protein is CASSSTGARETQYF. Here the CDR3 DNA reads TGTGCCAGCAGCTCAACAGGGGCGAGAGAGACCCAGTACTTC.

The rearrangement joins TRBV27 to TRBJ2-1; TRBD2 aligns across 11 bases. V gave up 3 bases and J gave up 6 bases; unmatched junction bases: 4. Germline V CDR1 and CDR2: MNHEY, SMNVEV (reference sequence). The CDR3 covers 15 residues. As DNA, the CDR3 is TGTGCCAGCAGTTTCATAACTAGCGGGGGCAATGAGCAGTTCTTC. This sequence encodes CASSFITSGGNEQFF.

The V call is TRBV7-2, the J call TRBJ2-7; 11 nucleotides match TRBD1. Trimming cost V 4 bases and J 3 bases; bases outside gene matches: 5. Germline V gene sequence: CDR1 SGHTA, CDR2 FQGNSA. The CDR3 covers 15 residues. Here the CDR3 reads CASSWGQGGSYEQYF. DNA for the CDR3: TGTGCCAGCAGCTGGGGACAGGGGGGAAGCTACGAGCAGTACTTC.

The V call is TRBV4-3, the J call TRBJ1-1; no clear D gene. Germline V lookup: CDR1 LGHNA, CDR2 YSLEER. Trimming left V 0 bases short and J 4 bases short, with 12 bases between. The length of the CDR3 is 15 residues. The CDR3 spells CASSQDLLRSTEAFF. The DNA of the CDR3 is TGCGCCAGCAGCCAAGATCTGCTACGGAGCACTGAAGCTTTCTTT.

This sequence joins TRBV7-8 and TRBJ2-5, with a possible D match to TRBD2 (6 bases). V shed 5 bases and J shed 2 bases, with 18 bases lying between them. The CDR3 is 16 amino acids. CDR1 and CDR2 (germline): SGHVS, FQNEAQ. The CDR3 here is CASSPRPVAGQETQYF. For the CDR3, the DNA is TGTGCCAGCAGCCCGAGACCGGTGGCGGGGCAAGAGACCCAGTACTTC. Full variable domain (missing parts from reference TRBV7-8 and TRBJ2-5): GAGVSQSPRYKVAKRGQDVALRCDPISGHVSLFWYQQALGQGPEFLTYFQNEAQLDKSGLPSDRFFAERPEGSVSTLKIQRTQQEDSAVYLCASSPRPVAGQETQYFGPGTRLLVL.

The chain joins TRBV19 to TRBJ2-7; 12 positions agree with TRBD1. The CDR3 length is 18 residues. Germline-derived CDR1 and CDR2 are LNHDA and SQIVND (reference sequence). The trim removed 4 bases at V and 3 bases at J, leaving 13 bases unmatched. The CDR3 sequence is CASSKAGQGAPLGYEQYF. The CDR3 bases are TGTGCCAGTAGTAAAGCGGGACAGGGGGCTCCTCTAGGCTACGAGCAGTACTTC.

The gene calls are TRBV2 and TRBJ1-5; D is ambiguous. Trimming stripped 1 base from V and 2 bases from J, with 9 bases between. The CDR3 covers 15 residues. The germline CDR1 and CDR2 sequences are SNHLY and FYNNEI. CDR3 residues: CASSEGWAGNQPQHF. CDR3 bases: TGTGCCAGCAGTGAAGGTTGGGCAGGCAATCAGCCCCAGCATTTT.

The chain has TRBV9 and TRBJ2-7; tentative D call: TRBD1 (6 bases). CDR1 and CDR2 (germline): SGDLS, YYNGEE. Trimming shortened V by 1 base and J by 1 base, and 9 bases separated the two germline ends. CDR3 length equals 14 residues. The CDR3 region is CASSVSTGSYEQYF. The CDR3 DNA reads TGTGCCAGCAGCGTAAGTACAGGGTCCTACGAGCAGTACTTC.

The V gene is TRBV11-1, the J gene TRBJ1-2; no reliable D call. The CDR3 contains 14 residues. V gave up 3 bases and J gave up 7 bases, with 15 bases separating them. Germline CDR1 SGHAT, CDR2 FQDESV (reference sequence). CDR3: CASSFHRESFGYTF. DNA for the CDR3: TGTGCCAGCAGCTTCCACCGGGAAAGCTTTGGCTACACCTTC.

The chain carries TRBV2 and TRBJ1-1, with TRBD1 matching 7 bases. Germline CDR1 is SNHLY and CDR2 is FYNNEI. The CDR3 runs 17 residues. V was clipped by 3 bases and J by 2 bases; unmatched bases: 12. CDR3 sequence (DNA): TGTGCCAGCAGTGAGTCAGGGGACAGCGCCGAAAACACTGAAGCTTTCTTT. Protein: CASSESGDSAENTEAFF.

V is TRBV23-1 and J is TRBJ2-2; TRBD2 agrees at 12 bases. TRBV23-1 counts as an open reading frame of uncertain function. Trimming cost V 5 bases and J 1 base; bases outside gene matches: 5. This CDR3 contains 17 residues. The CDR3 DNA reads TGCGCCAGCAGTAGACTAGCGGGGGCTTTGAACACCGGGGAGCTGTTTTTT. Protein sequence: CASSRLAGALNTGELFF.

This chain connects TRBV5-1 to TRBJ1-1, with 7 bases aligning to TRBD1. Germline CDR1 reads SGHRS; CDR2 reads YFSETQ. J lost 0 bases, V lost 0 bases, and 8 bases had no gene match. The CDR3 is 17 amino acids. This CDR3 is CASSLAGQAIMNTEAFF. The CDR3 DNA is TGCGCCAGCAGCTTGGCCGGACAGGCTATCATGAACACTGAAGCTTTCTTT.

V is TRBV27 and J is TRBJ1-4; TRBD1 matches at 8 bases. This CDR3 is 14 amino acids long. Germline CDR1 and CDR2: MNHEY and SMNVEV (reference sequence). V was pared by 6 bases and J by 7 bases, with 7 bases of the junction left unmatched. CDR3 residues: CASRAQGGGEKLFF. The CDR3 nucleotides read TGTGCCAGCAGAGCACAGGGGGGCGGTGAAAAACTGTTTTTT.

The gene calls are TRBV11-3 and TRBJ1-2, with 8 positions matching TRBD1. Per germline, CDR1 SGHNT and CDR2 YENEEA. CDR3 length: 16 amino acids. Germline trimming cut 4 bases from V and 1 base from J; bases unmatched to any gene: 8. The CDR3 bases are TGTGCCAGCAGCTCCAGGGGGCAGGGGAGTAACTATGGCTACACCTTC. Residues: CASSSRGQGSNYGYTF.

The J gene is TRBJ2-7, the V gene TRBV5-4, with TRBD2 matching 9 bases. Trimming at V came to 4 bases and at J to 3 bases, leaving 8 bases not matched to a gene. CDR1 and CDR2 (germline): SGHNT, YYREEE (reference sequence). The CDR3 is made up of 15 amino acids. Here the CDR3 reads CASSAPGLASYEQYF. CDR3 DNA: TGTGCCAGCAGCGCACCGGGACTAGCTAGCTACGAGCAGTACTTC.

The V and J genes are TRBV6-6 and TRBJ2-5, with D unclear. Germline lookup yields CDR1 MNHNY and CDR2 SVGAGI (reference sequence). The V end lost 5 bases, the J end lost 5 bases, and 12 bases lay between the germline ends. CDR3 length equals 13 residues. The CDR3 is CASSLTPEETQYF. DNA for the CDR3: TGTGCCAGCAGTCTAACCCCGGAGGAGACCCAGTACTTC.

The chain employs TRBV20-1 and TRBJ2-7; the D gene is possibly TRBD2 (5 bases). CDR3 length: 11 amino acids. Trimming shortened V by 2 bases and J by 7 bases, and 9 bases separated the two germline ends. Looked up from germline, CDR1 is DFQATT and CDR2 is SNEGSKA (reference sequence). CDR3 residues: CSARPWEEQYF. Here the CDR3 DNA reads TGCAGTGCTAGACCCTGGGAGGAGCAGTACTTC.

This clone was observed a single time. Other DNA sequences in the sample encode the same CDR3. The chain carries TRBV7-9 and TRBJ1-2; the match to TRBD1 covers 8 bases. Germline CDR1 is SEHNR and CDR2 is FQNEAQ (reference sequence). The CDR3 has 13 amino acids. J was trimmed by 5 bases and V by 2 bases; bases with no gene match: 1. The CDR3 DNA is TGTGCCAGCAGCTTAACAGGGGGATATGGCTACACCTTC. Translating it yields CASSLTGGYGYTF.

This sequence joins TRBV6-1 and TRBJ2-3; 10 bases are a match to TRBD2. Germline lookup yields CDR1 MNHNS and CDR2 SASEGT. The CDR3 contains 16 residues. With 4 bases clipped from V and 2 bases from J, the junction kept 6 bases outside the gene matches. The CDR3 nucleotides read TGTGCCAGCAGTGCACTAGCGGGGTCTACCACAGATACGCAGTATTTT. Its translation is CASSALAGSTTDTQYF.

V gene TRBV2 combines with J gene TRBJ1-2, with TRBD1 identical over 9 bases. The germline V gene has CDR1 SNHLY and CDR2 FYNNEI. This CDR3 has 14 amino acids. V trimming: 5 bases; J trimming: 4 bases; junction bases outside the gene matches: 5. The CDR3 here is CASSSGQGFYGYTF. The CDR3 nucleotides are TGTGCCAGCAGTTCGGGACAGGGCTTCTATGGCTACACCTTC.

The rearrangement joins TRBV12-3 or TRBV12-4 to TRBJ1-1; TRBD1 is a possible D gene (5 bases). V lost 2 bases and J lost 10, with 14 bases in between. The CDR3 has 13 residues. CDR3 DNA: TGTGCCAGCAGTTTAAGGGGAGGCAGAGGAGCTTTCTTT. Its protein product is CASSLRGGRGAFF.

The CDR3 nucleotides are TGTGCCGGGCAGGCACAGGGTTCCTACGAGCAGTACTTC. This encodes CAGQAQGSYEQYF. The rearrangement uses TRBV2 and TRBJ2-7; D might be TRBD1 (6 bases). In germline, CDR1 is SNHLY, CDR2 FYNNEI. The CDR3 extends over 13 amino acids. Deletions cut 11 bases from V and 1 base from J, with 15 bases between.